This T cell receptor (beta chain) is from a study of blood T cell repertoires in COVID-19. Study in general: The United States, Italy and Spain supplied acute and convalescent COVID-19 samples.

CDR3 length: 15 residues. The germline CDR1 and CDR2 sequences are MNHEY and SMNVEV (reference sequence). V dropped 3 bases and J dropped 14; count of bases not matched to a gene: 9. Original processing notes: It was from reference gene primer amplification that nucleated cell counts were estimated. Produced via immunoSEQ multiplex PCR; TCRdb's table is partial and in-frame only. From that table come the V and J calls and clone size; the DNA was used to work out D and trimming. The sample records about 430,000 clones, over 75% being singletons. Specimen: PBMCs or T cells enriched from blood (not recorded which). The rearrangement joins TRBV27 to TRBJ1-6; 11 positions agree with TRBD1. This clonotype was sampled from a young man who had recovered from COVID-19. The chain's CDR3 is CASSLAGTGGFTLHF. The DNA for the CDR3 is TGTGCCAGCAGTTTGGCCGGGACAGGGGGTTTCACCCTCCACTTT.